This TCR beta chain was sequenced during a study of CD8 T cells in Susac syndrome. This CDR3 has 14 residues. Germline V gives CDR1 SGHDN, CDR2 FVKESK. The V end lost 0 bases, the J end lost 4 bases, and 9 bases lay between the germline ends. TCR beta was sequenced from blood CD8+ and CD4+ T cells. Concerning this clonotype: The antigen is not known.

Overall study results and limits: Clonal expansion of Susac CD8+ cells peaked in TEMRA cells, and it also peaked in active patients.

RNA was extracted with the RNeasy kit, and a quantity of roughly 0.5 to 1 ug was reverse transcribed using random hexamers. TCRdb reanalysed the immunoSEQ multiplex PCR reads using MiXCR and keeps one entry per CDR3 protein. The sample lists nearly 110,000 distinct CDR3 sequences, 94% occurring once. The material sequenced was CD8+ T cells from PBMCs. The receptor comes from a human donor with Susac syndrome. V usage is TRBV14 and J usage is TRBJ1-2; tentative D call: TRBD1 (5 bases). CDR3 residues: CASSQDQGFYGYTF. In DNA, the CDR3 is TGTGCCAGCAGCCAAGATCAGGGCTTCTATGGCTACACCTTC.